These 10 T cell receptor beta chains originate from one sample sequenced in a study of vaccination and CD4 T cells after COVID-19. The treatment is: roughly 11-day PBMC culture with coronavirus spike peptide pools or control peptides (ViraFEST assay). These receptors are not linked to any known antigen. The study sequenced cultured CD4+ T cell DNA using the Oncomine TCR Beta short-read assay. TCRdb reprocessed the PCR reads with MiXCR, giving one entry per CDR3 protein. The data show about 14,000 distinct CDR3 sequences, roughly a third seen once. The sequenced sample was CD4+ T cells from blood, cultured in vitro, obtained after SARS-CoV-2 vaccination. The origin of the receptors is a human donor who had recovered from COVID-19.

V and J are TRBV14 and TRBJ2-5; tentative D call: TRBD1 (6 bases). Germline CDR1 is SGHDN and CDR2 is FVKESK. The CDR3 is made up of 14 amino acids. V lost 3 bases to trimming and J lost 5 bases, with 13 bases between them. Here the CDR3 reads CASSQNRVSETQYF. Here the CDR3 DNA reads TGTGCCAGCAGCCAGAACAGGGTTTCGGAGACCCAGTACTTC.

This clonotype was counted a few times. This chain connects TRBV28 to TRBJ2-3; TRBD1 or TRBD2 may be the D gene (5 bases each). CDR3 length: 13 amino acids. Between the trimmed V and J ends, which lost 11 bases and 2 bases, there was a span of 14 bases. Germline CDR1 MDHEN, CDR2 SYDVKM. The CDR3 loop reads CASKRGNTDTQYF. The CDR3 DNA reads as TGTGCCTCTAAGAGGGGTAACACAGATACGCAGTATTTT.

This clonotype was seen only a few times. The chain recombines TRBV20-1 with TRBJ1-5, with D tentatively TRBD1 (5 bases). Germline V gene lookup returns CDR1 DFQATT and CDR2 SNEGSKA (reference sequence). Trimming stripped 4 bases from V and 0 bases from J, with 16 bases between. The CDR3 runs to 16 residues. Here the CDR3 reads CSATEFGTASNQPQHF. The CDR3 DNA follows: TGCAGTGCTACAGAATTCGGGACGGCTAGCAATCAGCCCCAGCATTTT.

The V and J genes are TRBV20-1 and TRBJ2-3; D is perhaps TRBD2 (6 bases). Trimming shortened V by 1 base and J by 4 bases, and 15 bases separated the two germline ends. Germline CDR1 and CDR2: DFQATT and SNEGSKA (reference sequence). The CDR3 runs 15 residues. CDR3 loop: CSARAPGVSSDTQYF. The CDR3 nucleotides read TGCAGTGCTAGAGCCCCGGGAGTCAGTTCAGATACGCAGTATTTT.

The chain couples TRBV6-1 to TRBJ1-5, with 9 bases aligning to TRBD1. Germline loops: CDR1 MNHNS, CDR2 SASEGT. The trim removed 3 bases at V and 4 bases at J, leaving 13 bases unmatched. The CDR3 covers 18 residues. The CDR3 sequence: CASSDRRDRVFRNQPQHF. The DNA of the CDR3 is TGTGCCAGCAGTGACCGCCGGGACAGGGTATTCAGGAATCAGCCCCAGCATTTT.

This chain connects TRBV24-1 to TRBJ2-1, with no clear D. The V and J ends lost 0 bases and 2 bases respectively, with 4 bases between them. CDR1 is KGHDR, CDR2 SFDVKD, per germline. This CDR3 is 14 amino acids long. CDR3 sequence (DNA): TGTGCCACCAGTGATTTGGCCCCCTACAATGAGCAGTTCTTC. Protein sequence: CATSDLAPYNEQFF.

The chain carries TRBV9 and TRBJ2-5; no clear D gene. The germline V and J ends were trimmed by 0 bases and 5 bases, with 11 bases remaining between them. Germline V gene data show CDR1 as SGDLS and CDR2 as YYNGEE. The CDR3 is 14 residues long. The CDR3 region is CASSVGLFGETQYF. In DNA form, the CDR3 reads TGTGCCAGCAGCGTAGGACTTTTCGGGGAGACCCAGTACTTC.

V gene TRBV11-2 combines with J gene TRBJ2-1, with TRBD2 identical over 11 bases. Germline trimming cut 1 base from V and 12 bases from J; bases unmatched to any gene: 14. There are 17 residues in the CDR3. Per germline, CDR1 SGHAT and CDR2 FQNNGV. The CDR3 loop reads CASSLVPTSGASGVQFF. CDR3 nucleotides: TGTGCCAGCAGCTTAGTTCCGACTAGCGGGGCTTCTGGGGTGCAGTTCTTC.

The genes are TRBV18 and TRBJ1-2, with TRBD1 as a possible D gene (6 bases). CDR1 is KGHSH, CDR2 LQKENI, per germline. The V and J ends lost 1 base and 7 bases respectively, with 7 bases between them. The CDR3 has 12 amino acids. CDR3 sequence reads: CASSPQGGGYTF. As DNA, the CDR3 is TGTGCCAGCTCACCACAGGGGGGTGGCTACACCTTC.

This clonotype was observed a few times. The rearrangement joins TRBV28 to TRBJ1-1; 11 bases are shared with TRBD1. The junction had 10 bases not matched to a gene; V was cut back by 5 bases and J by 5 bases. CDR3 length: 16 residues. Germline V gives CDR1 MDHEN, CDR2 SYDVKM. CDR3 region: CASSQDRGRFGTEAFF. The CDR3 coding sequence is TGTGCCAGCAGTCAGGACAGGGGGCGATTCGGGACTGAAGCTTTCTTT.